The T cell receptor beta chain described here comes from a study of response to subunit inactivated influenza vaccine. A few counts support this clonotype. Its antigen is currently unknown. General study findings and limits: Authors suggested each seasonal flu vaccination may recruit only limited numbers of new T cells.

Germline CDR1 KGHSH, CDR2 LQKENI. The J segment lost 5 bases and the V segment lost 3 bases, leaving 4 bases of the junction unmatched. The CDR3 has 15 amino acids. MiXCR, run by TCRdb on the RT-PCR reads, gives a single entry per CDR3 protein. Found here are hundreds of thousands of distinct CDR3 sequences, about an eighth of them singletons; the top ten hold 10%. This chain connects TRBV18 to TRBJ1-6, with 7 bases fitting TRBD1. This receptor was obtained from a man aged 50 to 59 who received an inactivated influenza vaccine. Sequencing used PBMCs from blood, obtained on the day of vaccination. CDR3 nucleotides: TGTGCCAGCTCACCCGGACAGGTTGATAATTCACCCCTCCACTTT. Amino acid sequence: CASSPGQVDNSPLHF.